One sample yielded the 11 T cell receptor beta chains listed below, sequenced in a study of blood T cell repertoires in COVID-19. Profiled with immunoSEQ multiplex PCR; TCRdb holds only in-frame clones, not every one. This sample has some 58,000 clones; roughly three quarters occur once, and the top ten carry about 33%. The specimen sequenced was peripheral blood. These receptors came from a human donor in a cohort sampled during active COVID-19.

The chain joins TRBV19 to TRBJ1-2; D is perhaps TRBD1 (5 bases). Trimming cost V 4 bases and J 3 bases, with 24 bases left between them. The CDR3 contains 18 residues. Germline assignment: CDR1 LNHDA and CDR2 SQIVND (reference sequence). CDR3 sequence (DNA): TGTGCCAGTAGTAACCCTTCTTCCCGGGGGAGGCGGGACTATGGCTACACCTTC. Translation gives CASSNPSSRGRRDYGYTF.

The V gene is TRBV10-3, the J gene TRBJ1-1; perhaps TRBD1 as D (6 bases). V shed 8 bases and J shed 1 base, with 20 bases lying between them. The CDR3 extends over 16 amino acids. The germline gives CDR1 ENHRY, CDR2 SYGVKD. CDR3 sequence: CAIQDWTTGGNTEAFF. CDR3 in DNA: TGTGCCATCCAAGATTGGACGACAGGAGGGAACACTGAAGCTTTCTTT.

The chain joins TRBV5-4 to TRBJ1-4, with TRBD1 matching 9 bases. V gave up 4 bases and J gave up 10 bases; unmatched junction bases: 14. Germline assignment: CDR1 SGHNT and CDR2 YYREEE (reference sequence). CDR3 length equals 16 residues. This CDR3 is CASSLQGARYGGKLFF. In nucleotides, the CDR3 is TGTGCCAGCAGCCTACAGGGGGCGCGGTATGGGGGAAAACTGTTTTTT.

This sequence joins TRBV4-1 and TRBJ2-4, with 7 bases that match TRBD2. Germline V gene lookup returns CDR1 MGHRA and CDR2 YSYEKL. J gave up 8 bases and V 0 bases, and 4 bases lay outside the gene matches. The CDR3 extends over 14 amino acids. In DNA, the CDR3 is TGCGCCAGCAGCCAAGATACGGGGAGGGACATTCAGTACTTC. Amino acids: CASSQDTGRDIQYF.

The chain uses TRBV10-1 and TRBJ2-3, with 8 bases matching TRBD1. The CDR3 is 15 residues long. V lost 1 base to trimming and J lost 1 base; unmatched junction nucleotides: 1. From germline, CDR1 is WNHNN and CDR2 SYGVQD (reference sequence). CDR3 coding DNA: TGCGCCAGCAGTGAGTGGGGACAGGGCACAGATACGCAGTATTTT. Protein: CASSEWGQGTDTQYF.

A few counts support this clone. The chain is built from TRBV7-2 and TRBJ2-5, with D perhaps TRBD1 (5 bases). The CDR3 spans 13 residues. V was cut by 3 bases and J by 4 bases, with 9 bases left in between. In germline, CDR1 is SGHTA, CDR2 FQGNSA. CDR3 residues: CASSLTTVETQYF. For the CDR3, the DNA is TGTGCCAGCAGCTTGACGACAGTAGAGACCCAGTACTTC.

The chain combines TRBV30 with TRBJ2-7; 7 bases match TRBD1. The CDR3 contains 13 residues. Trimming removed 2 bases from V and 3 bases from J; junction bases left unmatched: 4. Germline-derived CDR1 and CDR2 are GTSNPN and SVGIG (reference sequence). DNA for the CDR3: TGTGCCTGGAGTTTTAGGGACAGCTACGAGCAGTACTTC. Protein product: CAWSFRDSYEQYF.

This clone appeared once. The V and J genes are TRBV6-5 and TRBJ1-6; no firm D call. The CDR3 covers 14 residues. The germline V gene encodes CDR1 MNHEY and CDR2 SVGAGI. Trimming left V 6 bases short and J 8 bases short, with 14 bases between. CDR3 amino acids: CASRGSDTYSPLHF. The CDR3 DNA reads as TGTGCCAGCAGGGGTTCCGACACCTATTCACCCCTCCACTTT.

The rearrangement joins TRBV11-2 to TRBJ2-5; D possibly corresponds to TRBD1 (6 bases). Germline V CDR1 and CDR2: SGHAT, FQNNGV. The CDR3 is 15 amino acids. V lost 2 bases and J lost 2, with 12 bases in between. CDR3 amino acids: CASSLFQGRQETQYF. The DNA of the CDR3 is TGTGCCAGCAGCTTATTTCAGGGGCGTCAAGAGACCCAGTACTTC.

The rearrangement uses TRBV5-1 and TRBJ1-6; 9 positions match TRBD1. CDR3 length: 16 amino acids. Germline values: CDR1 SGHRS, CDR2 YFSETQ. The trim removed 2 bases at V and 5 bases at J, leaving 5 bases unmatched. Here the CDR3 DNA reads TGCGCCAGCAGCTTAGACAGGGGGGAAAATAATTCACCCCTCCACTTT. Translating it yields CASSLDRGENNSPLHF.

The chain joins TRBV5-1 to TRBJ2-3; weak D call: TRBD2 (6 bases). Germline V lookup: CDR1 SGHRS, CDR2 YFSETQ. The V end was cut by 0 bases, the J end by 0 bases, with 11 bases between. The CDR3 has 16 residues. The CDR3 loop is CASSLGGTASTDTQYF. Written as DNA, the CDR3 is TGCGCCAGCAGCTTGGGGGGGACTGCTAGCACAGATACGCAGTATTTT.